This TCR beta chain was recovered during a study of blood T cells in healthy people across ages. Findings and caveats of the study: Strong correlation was found linking TCR beta diversity to naive T cell percentage. Per-million-T-cell TCR beta diversity fell roughly linearly with age. Leaving the PBMCs unsorted stopped any conclusive comparison of naive versus antigen-experienced cells.

The table lists this clonotype with a few counts. Its specificity is unknown. CDR3 length equals 14 residues. With V trimmed by 6 bases and J by 4 bases, 9 bases remained unmatched. Germline CDR1 is DFQATT and CDR2 is SNEGSKA (reference sequence). Next came a second PCR, run for about 7 to 12 cycles, which used a sample-barcoded 5' primer along with a J-beta primer mix. TCRdb re-analysed the 5' RACE reads in MiXCR, keeping a single row per CDR3 protein. The table lists some 700,000 distinct CDR3 sequences, around 40% of them singletons. The TCR was taken from a woman aged 55-70 years in good health. The sample comprised blood. The chain carries TRBV20-1 and TRBJ2-3; 8 bases map to TRBD2. The CDR3 sequence: CSAGGREVADTQYF. The CDR3 coding sequence is TGCAGTGCCGGGGGGCGGGAGGTCGCAGATACGCAGTATTTT.